What follows are 17 T cell receptor beta chains derived from one specimen sequenced in a study of T cell responses to AZD1222 COVID-19 vaccine. The method was immunoSEQ multiplex PCR; TCRdb's version includes in-frame clones alone and lacks a portion of them. This sample has some 150,000 clones, with about nine tenths found just once. The starting material was peripheral blood, obtained after recovery from COVID-19. Receptors originate from an adult who had recovered from COVID-19.

V and J are TRBV6-5 and TRBJ2-3; the match to TRBD2 covers 11 bases. The germline V gene has CDR1 MNHEY and CDR2 SVGAGI. This CDR3 spans 16 amino acids. V was pared by 1 base and J by 4 bases, with 4 bases of the junction left unmatched. CDR3 residues: CASSYFSGGAADTQYF. CDR3 sequence (DNA): TGTGCCAGCAGTTACTTTAGCGGGGGGGCCGCAGATACGCAGTATTTT.

This chain joins TRBV2 and TRBJ1-1, with D hard to call. V dropped 7 bases and J dropped 6 bases, with 9 bases sitting between them. There are 11 residues in the CDR3. Germline CDR1 reads SNHLY; CDR2 reads FYNNEI. The CDR3 nucleotides are TGTGCCAGCATAGAGATGGCTGAAGCTTTCTTT. It translates to CASIEMAEAFF.

The chain is built from TRBV7-2 and TRBJ1-6, with a weak D call TRBD1 (6 bases). The V gene lost 5 bases and the J gene lost 0 bases, with 17 bases spanning the gap. CDR1 is SGHTA and CDR2 is FQGNSA in the germline V gene. This CDR3 region has 18 residues. This chain's CDR3 is CASSLTQQGSSYNSPLHF. The CDR3 bases are TGTGCCAGCAGCCTAACCCAACAGGGAAGCTCCTATAATTCACCCCTCCACTTT.

This chain joins TRBV29-1 and TRBJ2-1; 7 nucleotides line up with TRBD2. The trim removed 6 bases at V and 10 bases at J, leaving 15 bases unmatched. The CDR3 extends over 14 amino acids. CDR1 is SQVTM and CDR2 is ANQGSEA in the germline V gene. As DNA, the CDR3 is TGCAGCGTGGGAGGGTGGGACTCCATTACCGAGCAGTTCTTC. Protein product: CSVGGWDSITEQFF.

This chain connects TRBV6-5 to TRBJ2-3; D remains unclear. CDR1 and CDR2 from the germline V gene are MNHEY and SVGAGI. V lost 7 bases, J lost 2 bases, and 10 bases lay in between. The CDR3 is made up of 13 amino acids. As DNA, the CDR3 is TGTGCCAGCACCCCCGGGTTCACAGATACGCAGTATTTT. It codes for CASTPGFTDTQYF.

The chain couples TRBV5-1 to TRBJ2-7, with 9 positions matching TRBD2. The CDR3 sequence is 15 residues long. Germline-derived CDR1 and CDR2 are SGHRS and YFSETQ. V was clipped by 4 bases and J by 0 bases; unmatched bases: 5. The CDR3 loop is CASSPGLATSYEQYF. The CDR3 nucleotides are TGCGCCAGCAGCCCGGGACTAGCCACCTCCTACGAGCAGTACTTC.

J is TRBJ1-3 and V is TRBV29-1; TRBD1 matches 9 bases. The CDR3 is 15 residues long. The ends lost 1 base at V and 6 bases at J; junction bases unmatched: 7. Germline V gene lookup returns CDR1 SQVTM and CDR2 ANQGSEA. The CDR3 DNA reads as TGCAGCGTTGAAGTACAGGGGGCGACGGAAAACACCATATATTTT. Translating it yields CSVEVQGATENTIYF. Full variable domain (rest looked up from reference TRBV29-1 and TRBJ1-3): SAVISQKPSRDICQRGTSLTIQCQVDSQVTMMFWYRQQPGQSLTLIATANQGSEATYESGFVIDKFPISRPNLTFSTLTVSNMSPEDSSIYLCSVEVQGATENTIYFGEGSWLTVV.

The sample holds a few counts of this clone. The rearrangement uses TRBV5-6 and TRBJ1-6; the D gene is possibly TRBD1 (5 bases). Germline values: CDR1 SGHDT, CDR2 YYEEEE. The CDR3 length is 15 residues. The V and J ends lost 4 bases and 3 bases respectively, with 11 bases between them. This chain's CDR3 is CASSINRLYNSPLHF. CDR3 in DNA: TGTGCCAGCAGCATCAACAGGCTCTATAATTCACCCCTCCACTTT.

The V gene is TRBV5-6, the J gene TRBJ1-5; D is undetermined. CDR1 is SGHDT and CDR2 is YYEEEE in the germline V gene. Between the trimmed V and J ends, which lost 4 bases and 2 bases, there was a span of 13 bases. The CDR3 runs 15 residues. In DNA form, the CDR3 reads TGTGCCAGCAGCGCAGGCCCCGTGGGCAATCAGCCCCAGCATTTT. Its protein is CASSAGPVGNQPQHF.

This clone was observed once. The chain couples TRBV6-5 to TRBJ2-7; D is uncertain. The CDR3 is made up of 13 amino acids. Germline CDR1 is MNHEY and CDR2 is SVGAGI. V shed 7 bases and J shed 3 bases, with 13 bases lying between them. The CDR3 sequence is CASMVGAIYEQYF. In DNA form, the CDR3 reads TGTGCCAGCATGGTAGGCGCCATCTACGAGCAGTACTTC.

V usage is TRBV9 and J usage is TRBJ1-2; tentatively, D is TRBD1 (6 bases). Between the trimmed V and J ends, which lost 4 bases and 0 bases, there was a span of 13 bases. Germline-derived CDR1 and CDR2 are SGDLS and YYNGEE. CDR3 length: 15 amino acids. In DNA, the CDR3 is TGTGCCAGCAGCACTCGGGACAACTCTAACTATGGCTACACCTTC. Its translation is CASSTRDNSNYGYTF.

This chain connects TRBV19 to TRBJ2-1; 12 positions match TRBD1. The CDR3 runs to 17 residues. Germline V gives CDR1 LNHDA, CDR2 SQIVND (reference sequence). With V trimmed by 3 bases and J by 7 bases, 10 bases remained unmatched. The CDR3 loop is CASSMRDRGLEGNEQFF. CDR3 sequence (DNA): TGTGCCAGTAGTATGAGGGACAGGGGGCTGGAGGGTAATGAGCAGTTCTTC.

J is TRBJ1-2 and V is TRBV5-5; TRBD1 aligns across 10 bases. This CDR3 region has 17 residues. Germline CDR1 and CDR2: SGHKS and YYEKEE (reference sequence). Unmatched junction bases numbered 10, after V lost 4 bases and J lost 1 base. Here the CDR3 reads CASSAVYRDRGNYGYTF. CDR3 sequence (DNA): TGTGCCAGCAGCGCGGTCTACCGGGACAGGGGTAACTATGGCTACACCTTC.

J is TRBJ2-2 and V is TRBV4-2, with 12 bases identical to TRBD2. The CDR3 length is 18 residues. CDR1 is LGHNA and CDR2 is YNFKEQ in the germline V gene. The V gene end was trimmed by 4 bases and the J gene end by 4 bases; junction bases not matched to a gene: 10. CDR3 sequence: CASSPLSTSGGLTGELFF. CDR3 in DNA: TGTGCCAGCAGCCCCCTCTCGACTAGCGGGGGCCTCACCGGGGAGCTGTTTTTT.

This clone was counted a single time. The gene calls are TRBV5-1 and TRBJ1-3; no clear D gene. This CDR3 region has 14 residues. The V gene lost 2 bases and the J gene lost 0 bases, with 6 bases spanning the gap. The germline V gene encodes CDR1 SGHRS and CDR2 YFSETQ. CDR3 amino acids: CASSFDFSGNTIYF. The CDR3 nucleotides read TGCGCCAGCAGCTTTGATTTCTCTGGAAACACCATATATTTT.

The chain employs TRBV29-1 and TRBJ2-1, with TRBD2 matching over 12 bases. The V gene's germline CDR1 is SQVTM and CDR2 ANQGSEA. V lost 7 bases and J lost 2; bases outside the gene matches: 12. The CDR3 loop spans 17 amino acids. CDR3 bases: TGCAGCGCTCTTCCGACTAGCGGGAGAGTAACCTACAATGAGCAGTTCTTC. This translates into CSALPTSGRVTYNEQFF.

CDR3 in amino acids: CASNTAGGGETQYF. CDR3 bases: TGTGCCAGCAACACAGCGGGAGGAGGAGAGACCCAGTACTTC. The rearrangement uses TRBV3-1 (or the pseudogene TRBV3-2) and TRBJ2-5; 9 nucleotides line up with TRBD2. Germline assignment: CDR1 LGHDT and CDR2 YNNKEL (reference sequence). The CDR3 has 14 amino acids. The ends lost 7 bases at V and 4 bases at J; junction bases unmatched: 7.